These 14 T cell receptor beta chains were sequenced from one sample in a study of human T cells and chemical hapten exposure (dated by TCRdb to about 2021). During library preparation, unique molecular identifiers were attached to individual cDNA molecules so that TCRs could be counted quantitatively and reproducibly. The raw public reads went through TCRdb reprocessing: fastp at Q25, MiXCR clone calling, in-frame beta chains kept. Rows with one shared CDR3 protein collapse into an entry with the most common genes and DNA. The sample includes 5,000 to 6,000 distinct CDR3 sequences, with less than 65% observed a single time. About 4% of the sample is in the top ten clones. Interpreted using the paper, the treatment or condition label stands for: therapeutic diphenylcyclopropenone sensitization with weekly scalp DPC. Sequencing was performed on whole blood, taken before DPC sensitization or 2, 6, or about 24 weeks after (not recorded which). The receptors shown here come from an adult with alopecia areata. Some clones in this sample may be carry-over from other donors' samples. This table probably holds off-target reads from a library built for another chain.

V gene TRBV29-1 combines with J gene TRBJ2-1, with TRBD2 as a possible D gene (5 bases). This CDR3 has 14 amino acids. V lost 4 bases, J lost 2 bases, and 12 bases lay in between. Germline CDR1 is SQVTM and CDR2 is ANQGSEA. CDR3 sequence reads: CSVGSSGAYNEQFF. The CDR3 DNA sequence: TGCAGCGTTGGGTCGTCCGGGGCCTACAATGAGCAGTTCTTC.

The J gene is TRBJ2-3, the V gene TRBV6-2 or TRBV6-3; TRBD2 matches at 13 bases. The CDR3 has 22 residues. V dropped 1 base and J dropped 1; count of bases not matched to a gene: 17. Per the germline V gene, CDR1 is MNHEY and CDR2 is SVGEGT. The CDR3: CASSYYPGRRPGTSGGTDTQYF. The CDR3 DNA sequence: TGTGCCAGCAGTTACTACCCGGGCAGGCGGCCGGGGACTAGCGGGGGCACAGATACGCAGTATTTT.

The CDR3 loop is CASSLKRGEETQYF. CDR3 nucleotide sequence: TGCGCCAGCAGCCTTAAACGAGGCGAGGAGACCCAGTACTTC. The J gene is TRBJ2-5, the V gene TRBV4-1; D gene unclear. This CDR3 region has 14 residues. Per germline, CDR1 MGHRA and CDR2 YSYEKL. Trimming took 4 bases from V and 5 from J, leaving 14 bases between them.

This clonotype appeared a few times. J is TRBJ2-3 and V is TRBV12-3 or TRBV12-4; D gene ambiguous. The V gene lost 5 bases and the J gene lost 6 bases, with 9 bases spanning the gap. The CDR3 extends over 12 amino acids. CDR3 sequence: CASSPTSDTQYF. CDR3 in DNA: TGTGCCAGCAGTCCCACCTCGGATACGCAGTATTTT.

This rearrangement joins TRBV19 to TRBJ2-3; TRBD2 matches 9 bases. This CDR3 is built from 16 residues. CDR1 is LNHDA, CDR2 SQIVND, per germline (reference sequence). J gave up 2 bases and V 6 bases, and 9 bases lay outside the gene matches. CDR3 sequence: CASRETSGGLTDTQYF. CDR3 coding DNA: TGTGCCAGTAGGGAAACAAGCGGGGGGCTCACAGATACGCAGTATTTT. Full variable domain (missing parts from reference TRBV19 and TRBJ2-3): DGGITQSPKYLFRKEGQNVTLSCEQNLNHDAMYWYRQDPGQGLRLIYYSQIVNDFQKGDIAEGYSVSREKKESFPLTVTSAQKNPTAFYLCASRETSGGLTDTQYFGPGTRLTVL.

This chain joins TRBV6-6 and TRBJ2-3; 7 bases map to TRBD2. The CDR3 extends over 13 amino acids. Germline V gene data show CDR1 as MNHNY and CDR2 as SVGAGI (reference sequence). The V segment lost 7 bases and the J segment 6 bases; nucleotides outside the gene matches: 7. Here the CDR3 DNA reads TGTGCCAGCACCTGGGGGGGTGGTGATACGCAGTATTTT. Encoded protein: CASTWGGGDTQYF.

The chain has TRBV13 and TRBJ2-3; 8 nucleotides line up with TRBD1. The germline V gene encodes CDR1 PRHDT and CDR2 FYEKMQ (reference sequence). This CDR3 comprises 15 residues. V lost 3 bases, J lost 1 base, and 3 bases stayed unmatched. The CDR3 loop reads CASSFTGGGTDTQYF. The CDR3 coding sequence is TGTGCCAGCAGCTTTACAGGGGGTGGCACAGATACGCAGTATTTT.

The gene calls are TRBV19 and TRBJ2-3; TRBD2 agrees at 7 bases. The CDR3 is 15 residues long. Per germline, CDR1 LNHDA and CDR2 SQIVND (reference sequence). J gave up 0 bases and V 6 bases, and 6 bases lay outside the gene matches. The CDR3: CASRESSGSTDTQYF. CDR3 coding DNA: TGTGCCAGTAGGGAGAGTAGCGGGAGCACAGATACGCAGTATTTT.

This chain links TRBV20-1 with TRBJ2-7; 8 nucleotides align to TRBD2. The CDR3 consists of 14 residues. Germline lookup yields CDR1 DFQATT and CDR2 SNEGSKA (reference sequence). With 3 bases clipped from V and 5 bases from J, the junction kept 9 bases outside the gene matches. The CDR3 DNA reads TGCAGTGCTAGTACCGGGACTAGAGGGAACGAGCAGTACTTC. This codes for CSASTGTRGNEQYF.

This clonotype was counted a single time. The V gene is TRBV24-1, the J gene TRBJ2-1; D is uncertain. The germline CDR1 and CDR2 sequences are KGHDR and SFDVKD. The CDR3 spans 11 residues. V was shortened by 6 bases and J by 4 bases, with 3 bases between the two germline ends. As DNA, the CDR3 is TGTGCCACCAGTCATTACAATGAGCAGTTCTTC. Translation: CATSHYNEQFF.

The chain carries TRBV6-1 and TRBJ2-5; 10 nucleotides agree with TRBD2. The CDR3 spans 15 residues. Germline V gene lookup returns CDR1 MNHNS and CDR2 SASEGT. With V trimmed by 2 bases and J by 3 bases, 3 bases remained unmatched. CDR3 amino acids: CASSETLAGEETQYF. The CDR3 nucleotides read TGTGCCAGCAGTGAAACTCTAGCGGGGGAAGAGACCCAGTACTTC.

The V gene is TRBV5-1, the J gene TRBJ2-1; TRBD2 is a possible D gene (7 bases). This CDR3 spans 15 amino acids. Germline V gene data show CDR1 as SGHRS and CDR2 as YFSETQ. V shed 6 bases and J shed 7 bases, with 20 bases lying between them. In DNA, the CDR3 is TGCGCCAGCAAGGGGGGTCTAGCGGAGGGGAATGAGCAGTTCTTC. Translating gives CASKGGLAEGNEQFF. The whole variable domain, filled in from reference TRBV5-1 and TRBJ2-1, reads KAGVTQTPRYLIKTRGQQVTLSCSPISGHRSVSWYQQTPGQGLQFLFEYFSETQRNKGNFPGRFSGRQFSNSRSEMNVSTLELGDSALYLCASKGGLAEGNEQFFGPGTRLTVL.

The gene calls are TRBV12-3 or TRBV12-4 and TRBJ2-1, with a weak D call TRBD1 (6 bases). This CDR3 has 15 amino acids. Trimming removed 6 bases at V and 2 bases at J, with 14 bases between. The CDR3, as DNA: TGTGCCAGCAGGAAATTAACAGGGACCTACAATGAGCAGTTCTTC. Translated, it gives CASRKLTGTYNEQFF.

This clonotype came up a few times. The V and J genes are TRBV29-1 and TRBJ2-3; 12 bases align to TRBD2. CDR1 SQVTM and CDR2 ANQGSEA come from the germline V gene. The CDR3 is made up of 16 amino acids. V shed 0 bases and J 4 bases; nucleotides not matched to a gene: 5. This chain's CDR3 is CSVEDARLAGADTQYF. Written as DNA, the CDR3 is TGCAGCGTTGAAGATGCTAGACTAGCGGGAGCAGATACGCAGTATTTT.